The following is a T cell receptor beta chain sequence with its context. Assay used: immunoSEQ multiplex PCR; TCRdb lists only in-frame clones, some missing. The sample lists some 100,000 clones; about 85% were seen once. The data were obtained in a study of OX40 agonist ivuxolimab in advanced cancers. With 8 bases clipped from V and 4 bases from J, the junction kept 10 bases outside the gene matches. The CDR3 totals 15 residues. Germline V gene data show CDR1 as MGHDK and CDR2 as SYGVNS. This receptor was taken from an adult with an advanced solid tumor such as melanoma, head and neck, liver or kidney cancer. The sample in question was CD4+ or CD8+ T cells sorted from blood, obtained in a trial of the OX40 agonist ivuxolimab. V and J are TRBV25-1 and TRBJ2-1; 8 positions agree with TRBD1. CDR3 sequence reads: CASEGAGGRYNEQFF. The CDR3 nucleotides are TGTGCCAGCGAGGGGGCAGGGGGCCGTTACAATGAGCAGTTCTTC.